One and the same sample provided the 19 T cell receptor beta chains below, sequenced in a study of blood T cell repertoires in COVID-19. Generated by immunoSEQ multiplex PCR, the TCRdb table keeps only in-frame clones and is missing some. The repertoire holds about 97,000 clones, with 87% as singletons. The sample consisted of peripheral blood. These receptors were collected from a man aged 50-59 years with active COVID-19.

J is TRBJ1-1 and V is TRBV5-6; D is uncertain. V was cut by 4 bases and J by 6 bases, with 7 bases left in between. The CDR3 consists of 11 residues. CDR1 is SGHDT and CDR2 is YYEEEE in the germline V gene. CDR3 DNA sequence: TGTGCCAGCAGCCTTCGGGCTGAAGCTTTCTTT. It specifies CASSLRAEAFF.

The chain couples TRBV15 to TRBJ1-1; D possibly corresponds to TRBD1 (6 bases). Germline values: CDR1 LNHNV, CDR2 YYDKDF (reference sequence). Trimming cost V 1 base and J 8 bases, with 8 bases left between them. The CDR3 spans 12 residues. The DNA of the CDR3 is TGTGCCACCAGCAGAGTCGACAGGGAAGCTTTCTTT. It translates to CATSRVDREAFF.

The table lists this clone with a few counts. J is TRBJ1-2 and V is TRBV5-1; the match to TRBD1 covers 9 bases. V trimming: 7 bases; J trimming: 7 bases; junction bases outside the gene matches: 2. The CDR3 is 11 residues long. The V gene's germline CDR1 is SGHRS and CDR2 YFSETQ. The CDR3 DNA reads as TGCGCCAGCGGGACAGGGTTTGGCTACACCTTC. Amino acids: CASGTGFGYTF.

The V and J genes are TRBV7-2 and TRBJ2-5, with 9 bases fitting TRBD2. This CDR3 contains 16 residues. J gave up 5 bases and V 0 bases, and 7 bases lay outside the gene matches. Germline CDR1 and CDR2: SGHTA and FQGNSA. CDR3 in DNA: TGTGCCAGCAGCTTAGCGGGTAGCGGGGGCCCGGAGACCCAGTACTTC. Translating gives CASSLAGSGGPETQYF. Combining the CDR3 with reference TRBV7-2 and TRBJ2-5 gives the whole variable domain GAGVSQSPSNKVTEKGKDVELRCDPISGHTALYWYRQSLGQGLEFLIYFQGNSAPDKSGLPSDRFSAERTGGSVSTLTIQRTQQEDSAVYLCASSLAGSGGPETQYFGPGTRLLVL.

This clone was counted once. The same CDR3 can be traced to other DNA sequences in this sample. The chain employs TRBV9 and TRBJ2-7; the D is unclear. This CDR3 region has 14 residues. V lost 4 bases and J 5 bases, leaving 16 bases between the germline ends. Germline V gene data show CDR1 as SGDLS and CDR2 as YYNGEE. CDR3 in DNA: TGTGCCAGCAGCCCCCGACTCTTACGGGACGAGCAGTACTTC. Protein sequence: CASSPRLLRDEQYF.

The chain is built from TRBV10-3 and TRBJ1-3; 10 bases line up with TRBD1. This CDR3 has 16 residues. From germline, CDR1 is ENHRY and CDR2 SYGVKD. V trimming: 4 bases; J trimming: 3 bases; junction bases outside the gene matches: 6. CDR3 amino acids: CAISVDRGLDGNTIYF. CDR3 sequence (DNA): TGTGCCATCAGTGTTGACAGGGGGCTGGATGGAAACACCATATATTTT.

The chain combines TRBV9 with TRBJ2-1; tentative D call: TRBD2 (6 bases). This CDR3 has 16 amino acids. Germline CDR1 SGDLS, CDR2 YYNGEE. The V end lost 3 bases, the J end lost 4 bases, and 17 bases lay between the germline ends. The CDR3 sequence is CASSARVLAAYNEQFF. CDR3 DNA sequence: TGTGCCAGCAGCGCCCGGGTACTAGCTGCGTACAATGAGCAGTTCTTC.

This clone is a singleton in its sample. This sequence joins TRBV20-1 and TRBJ1-1; 7 bases match TRBD1. Germline V CDR1 and CDR2: DFQATT, SNEGSKA (reference sequence). The CDR3 loop spans 11 amino acids. The J segment lost 6 bases and the V segment lost 5 bases, leaving 3 bases of the junction unmatched. The CDR3: CSASGGSEAFF. CDR3 in DNA: TGCAGTGCTTCAGGGGGTTCTGAAGCTTTCTTT.

The rearrangement joins TRBV19 to TRBJ2-7; 8 bases are a match to TRBD1. The V and J ends lost 5 bases and 3 bases, in that order; junction bases with no gene match: 3. This CDR3 contains 13 residues. Germline V gene sequence: CDR1 LNHDA, CDR2 SQIVND (reference sequence). The CDR3 nucleotides read TGTGCCAGTAGTGTAGGACAGGGCTACGAGCAGTACTTC. Translation gives CASSVGQGYEQYF. Supplemented by reference TRBV19 and TRBJ2-7, the full variable domain reads DGGITQSPKYLFRKEGQNVTLSCEQNLNHDAMYWYRQDPGQGLRLIYYSQIVNDFQKGDIAEGYSVSREKKESFPLTVTSAQKNPTAFYLCASSVGQGYEQYFGPGTRLTVT.

The chain uses TRBV6-5 and TRBJ1-5; 10 bases align to TRBD1. Per germline, CDR1 MNHEY and CDR2 SVGAGI. The CDR3 runs to 15 residues. J gave up 5 bases and V 5 bases, and 6 bases lay outside the gene matches. As DNA, the CDR3 is TGTGCCAGCAGTCCCGGGACAGGGGTTGATCAGCCCCAGCATTTT. Its protein product is CASSPGTGVDQPQHF.

This rearrangement joins TRBV7-6 to TRBJ2-2; D perhaps matches TRBD2 (5 bases). V lost 5 bases, J lost 6 bases, and 13 bases lay in between. This CDR3 contains 14 residues. Germline values: CDR1 SGHVS, CDR2 FNYEAQ. The CDR3: CASSRVLGAGELFF. In DNA form, the CDR3 reads TGTGCCAGCAGCCGGGTATTGGGAGCCGGGGAGCTGTTTTTT. The full variable domain, rest sourced from reference TRBV7-6 and TRBJ2-2, is GAGVSQSPRYKVTKRGQDVALRCDPISGHVSLYWYRQALGQGPEFLTYFNYEAQQDKSGLPNDRFSAERPEGSISTLTIQRTEQRDSAMYRCASSRVLGAGELFFGEGSRLTVL.

The rearrangement links TRBV20-1 to TRBJ2-2, with 9 bases aligning to TRBD1. Germline CDR1 DFQATT, CDR2 SNEGSKA (reference sequence). The CDR3 spans 18 residues. The V and J ends lost 3 bases and 0 bases, in that order; junction bases with no gene match: 11. Written as DNA, the CDR3 is TGCAGTGCTAGTTTGGGTCTAGGACAGGGGTCGAACACCGGGGAGCTGTTTTTT. Encoded protein: CSASLGLGQGSNTGELFF.

The chain combines TRBV12-5 with TRBJ1-5; weak D call: TRBD1 (5 bases). The V gene lost 1 base and the J gene lost 7 bases, with 11 bases spanning the gap. In germline, CDR1 is LGHNT, CDR2 FRNRAP. There are 14 residues in the CDR3. The DNA of the CDR3 is TGTGCTAGTGGTTTGGCAGGGTCCTGGCAGCCCCAGCATTTT. Protein product: CASGLAGSWQPQHF.

The rearrangement links TRBV3-1 (or the pseudogene TRBV3-2) to TRBJ2-7; D is unclear. The germline CDR1 and CDR2 sequences are LGHDT and YNNKEL (reference sequence). The CDR3 covers 14 residues. The V gene lost 4 bases and the J gene lost 4 bases, with 14 bases spanning the gap. Here the CDR3 reads CASSPRASPYEQYF. CDR3 sequence (DNA): TGTGCCAGCAGCCCCCGAGCGAGCCCATACGAGCAGTACTTC.

This chain joins TRBV7-9 and TRBJ2-7; D remains ambiguous. Germline CDR1 and CDR2: SEHNR and FQNEAQ (reference sequence). CDR3 size: 12 residues. V was cut by 5 bases and J by 2 bases, with 7 bases left in between. The DNA for the CDR3 is TGTGCCAGCAGCCCTGTAACCTACGAGCAGTACTTC. Its translation is CASSPVTYEQYF. Looking up the rest from reference TRBV7-9 and TRBJ2-7 gives the full variable domain: DTGVSQNPRHKITKRGQNVTFRCDPISEHNRLYWYRQTLGQGPEFLTYFQNEAQLEKSRLLSDRFSAERPKGSFSTLEIQRTEQGDSAMYLCASSPVTYEQYFGPGTRLTVT.

V is TRBV3-1 (or the pseudogene TRBV3-2) and J is TRBJ2-1; possible D gene TRBD2, 6 bases. Trimming removed 5 bases from V and 10 bases from J, with 21 bases in between. The CDR3 runs 15 residues. From germline, CDR1 is LGHDT and CDR2 YNNKEL (reference sequence). DNA of the CDR3: TGTGCCAGCAGCTCCCGAGGCGGGGCTATGGGGGAGCAGTTCTTC. This codes for CASSSRGGAMGEQFF.

This CDR3 is CAWRTGQPNSPLHF. CDR3 sequence (DNA): TGTGCCTGGAGAACGGGACAGCCGAATTCACCCCTCCACTTT. This chain links TRBV30 with TRBJ1-6; 7 nucleotides line up with TRBD1. Germline trimming cut 3 bases from V and 7 bases from J; bases unmatched to any gene: 6. The CDR3 runs to 14 residues. Germline CDR1 and CDR2: GTSNPN and SVGIG (reference sequence).

This rearrangement joins TRBV5-4 to TRBJ2-7, with TRBD1 matching 7 bases. With V trimmed by 4 bases and J by 1 base, 8 bases remained unmatched. In germline, CDR1 is SGHNT, CDR2 YYREEE (reference sequence). This CDR3 region has 15 residues. CDR3 sequence reads: CASSRPDRSSYEQYF. The CDR3 DNA sequence: TGTGCCAGCAGCCGCCCGGACAGGAGTTCCTACGAGCAGTACTTC. Complete variable domain (other parts from reference TRBV5-4 and TRBJ2-7): ETGVTQSPTHLIKTRGQQVTLRCSSQSGHNTVSWYQQALGQGPQFIFQYYREEENGRGNFPPRFSGLQFPNYSSELNVNALELDDSALYLCASSRPDRSSYEQYFGPGTRLTVT.

This clone turned up a few times. The chain combines TRBV5-6 with TRBJ1-2, with a tentative D call TRBD1 (6 bases). Germline CDR1 is SGHDT and CDR2 is YYEEEE. The V and J ends lost 1 base and 8 bases respectively, with 15 bases between them. The CDR3 has 14 amino acids. In DNA, the CDR3 is TGTGCCAGCAGCTTGCATGGGGGCGGTGGGGGCTACACCTTC. Translating it yields CASSLHGGGGGYTF.